The 30 T cell receptor beta chains below all came from one sample that was sequenced in a study of cytomegalovirus exposure and HLA in healthy donors. PCR primers comprised 60 Vbeta and 13 Jbeta primers. TCRdb keeps only in-frame clones here, not all; method: immunoSEQ multiplex PCR. The sample holds roughly 200,000 clones, less than 85% seen once. The sequencing sample was made of PBMCs. These receptors were collected from a man in his late teens or twenties in good health and CMV-seronegative.

This sequence joins TRBV7-2 and TRBJ2-4; 7 nucleotides align to TRBD2. The CDR3 is made up of 17 amino acids. Per the germline V gene, CDR1 is SGHTA and CDR2 is FQGNSA. The ends lost 1 base at V and 2 bases at J; junction bases unmatched: 8. CDR3 loop: CASSLVLAGTSKNIQYF. For the CDR3, the DNA is TGTGCCAGCAGCTTAGTGTTAGCGGGTACCTCCAAAAACATTCAGTACTTC.

The V call is TRBV20-1, the J call TRBJ1-1; the D is unclear. V lost 4 bases and J lost 2, with 5 bases in between. The length of the CDR3 is 11 residues. Germline lookup yields CDR1 DFQATT and CDR2 SNEGSKA (reference sequence). Here the CDR3 DNA reads TGCAGTGCTATTAAAAACACTGAAGCTTTCTTT. Its protein product is CSAIKNTEAFF.

This chain connects TRBV19 to TRBJ1-2; D possibly corresponds to TRBD1 (5 bases). The germline V gene has CDR1 LNHDA and CDR2 SQIVND (reference sequence). CDR3 length: 13 residues. V lost 5 bases and J lost 4, with 11 bases in between. CDR3 protein: CASSEQELYGYTF. As DNA, the CDR3 is TGTGCCAGTAGTGAACAGGAGCTCTATGGCTACACCTTC.

The chain has TRBV29-1 and TRBJ2-7; 13 bases align to TRBD2. CDR1 is SQVTM and CDR2 is ANQGSEA in the germline V gene. V lost 3 bases to trimming and J lost 3 bases; unmatched junction nucleotides: 5. This CDR3 spans 15 amino acids. The CDR3 loop reads CSVDKGLAGDYEQYF. The CDR3 DNA reads TGCAGCGTTGATAAAGGACTAGCGGGAGACTACGAGCAGTACTTC.

This clone was seen a single time. The J gene is TRBJ1-4, the V gene TRBV4-1; 12 nucleotides line up with TRBD1. The germline CDR1 and CDR2 sequences are MGHRA and YSYEKL. The CDR3 sequence is 19 residues long. The junction had 8 bases not matched to a gene; V was cut back by 0 bases and J by 3 bases. The CDR3 here is CASSQDGGQGALANEKLFF. CDR3 coding DNA: TGCGCCAGCAGCCAAGATGGGGGACAGGGGGCTTTGGCTAATGAAAAACTGTTTTTT.

This chain uses TRBV9 with TRBJ1-1; possible D gene TRBD1, 5 bases. Trimming took off 0 bases at V and 1 base at J, with 22 bases between the two ends. Germline V CDR1 and CDR2: SGDLS, YYNGEE. The CDR3 consists of 19 residues. CDR3 nucleotide sequence: TGTGCCAGCAGCGTAGCGGATCAGGGTGGGCCTATCGGGAACACTGAAGCTTTCTTT. This encodes CASSVADQGGPIGNTEAFF.

The chain uses TRBV2 and TRBJ1-2, with TRBD1 identical over 10 bases. The CDR3 loop spans 14 amino acids. V dropped 7 bases and J dropped 5; count of bases not matched to a gene: 7. Per the germline V gene, CDR1 is SNHLY and CDR2 is FYNNEI. This CDR3 is CASKGRTGGYGYTF. The DNA of the CDR3 is TGTGCCAGCAAGGGCCGGACAGGGGGGTATGGCTACACCTTC.

The V and J genes are TRBV28 and TRBJ2-4, with D maybe TRBD1 (7 bases). The CDR3 is 19 residues long. Germline V gives CDR1 MDHEN, CDR2 SYDVKM. V lost 2 bases, J lost 0 bases, and 20 bases lay in between. CDR3 amino acids: CASSLPPLHRGLAKNIQYF. The CDR3 nucleotides are TGTGCCAGCAGTTTACCCCCGCTCCACAGGGGACTAGCCAAAAACATTCAGTACTTC.

V gene TRBV4-1 combines with J gene TRBJ2-1, with 10 bases fitting TRBD2. The CDR3 consists of 17 residues. Trimming cost V 2 bases and J 4 bases; bases outside gene matches: 8. CDR1 and CDR2 from the germline V gene are MGHRA and YSYEKL. The CDR3 DNA is TGCGCCAGCAGCCAAATTATTGGGACTAGCGAATACAATGAGCAGTTCTTC. Translated, it gives CASSQIIGTSEYNEQFF.

This clone turned up a few times. V is TRBV6-1 and J is TRBJ2-1, with D perhaps TRBD1 (6 bases). The CDR3 has 13 residues. V lost 2 bases, J lost 7 bases, and 9 bases lay in between. Germline V lookup: CDR1 MNHNS, CDR2 SASEGT. Here the CDR3 reads CASSEQGLNEQFF. CDR3 DNA: TGTGCCAGCAGTGAACAGGGGCTGAATGAGCAGTTCTTC.

The chain is built from TRBV7-9 and TRBJ2-1, with TRBD1 identical over 8 bases. Trimming removed 8 bases from V and 10 bases from J; junction bases left unmatched: 13. Looked up from germline, CDR1 is SEHNR and CDR2 is FQNEAQ (reference sequence). The CDR3 loop spans 14 amino acids. The CDR3 sequence: CASPVGQGAREQFF. The DNA of the CDR3 is TGTGCCAGCCCCGTGGGGCAGGGGGCGAGAGAGCAGTTCTTC.

The V and J genes are TRBV9 and TRBJ2-2; no firm D call. Looked up from germline, CDR1 is SGDLS and CDR2 is YYNGEE. Between the trimmed V and J ends, which lost 1 base and 0 bases, there was a span of 4 bases. This CDR3 contains 14 residues. CDR3 nucleotides: TGTGCCAGCAGCGTAACTCCGAACACCGGGGAGCTGTTTTTT. It translates to CASSVTPNTGELFF.

The sample holds a few counts of this clone. V gene TRBV9 combines with J gene TRBJ2-1, with D maybe TRBD2 (6 bases). The CDR3 consists of 17 residues. V lost 0 bases and J 0 bases, leaving 13 bases between the germline ends. Germline CDR1 and CDR2: SGDLS and YYNGEE. The CDR3 region is CASSVASVDYSYNEQFF. The DNA of the CDR3 is TGTGCCAGCAGCGTAGCTAGCGTGGATTACTCCTACAATGAGCAGTTCTTC.

This sequence joins TRBV2 and TRBJ1-6; D might be TRBD1 (5 bases). V was pared by 8 bases and J by 0 bases, with 11 bases between. Germline loops: CDR1 SNHLY, CDR2 FYNNEI. The CDR3 spans 15 residues. The CDR3 DNA is TGTGCCAGCCGGGGCGGGAGCTCCTATAATTCACCCCTCCACTTT. Its translation is CASRGGSSYNSPLHF. The whole variable domain, remainder taken from reference TRBV2 and TRBJ1-6, is EPEVTQTPSHQVTQMGQEVILRCVPISNHLYFYWYRQILGQKVEFLVSFYNNEISEKSEIFDDQFSVERPDGSNFTLKIRSTKLEDSAMYFCASRGGSSYNSPLHFGNGTRLTVT.

J is TRBJ2-7 and V is TRBV4-1, with 9 positions matching TRBD2. Trimming removed 4 bases from V and 1 base from J; junction bases left unmatched: 8. The germline V gene encodes CDR1 MGHRA and CDR2 YSYEKL. The CDR3 loop spans 16 amino acids. The CDR3 DNA sequence: TGCGCCAGCAGCCTATTAGCGGGAGTATCGTCCTACGAGCAGTACTTC. It codes for CASSLLAGVSSYEQYF.

This sequence joins TRBV21-1 and TRBJ1-6; the D call in the table, TRBD1, was not verified against the DNA. TRBV21-1 is termed a pseudogene. This CDR3 is 14 amino acids long. CDR3 loop: CASIRTGVNSPLHF. CDR3 DNA sequence: TGTGCCAGCATCCGGACAGGGGTCAATTCACCCCTCCACTTT.

This clone showed up just a few times. The rearrangement uses TRBV7-2 and TRBJ2-4, with 7 bases lining up with TRBD1. Unmatched junction bases numbered 5, after V lost 0 bases and J lost 3 bases. This CDR3 contains 16 residues. From germline, CDR1 is SGHTA and CDR2 FQGNSA. As DNA, the CDR3 is TGTGCCAGCAGCTTAGCCAGGGGGTACGACAAAAACATTCAGTACTTC. Translating it yields CASSLARGYDKNIQYF.

The chain links TRBV7-9 to TRBJ2-1; 8 bases are shared with TRBD2. The CDR3 spans 16 residues. Germline assignment: CDR1 SEHNR and CDR2 FQNEAQ (reference sequence). The V and J ends lost 0 bases and 5 bases, in that order; junction bases with no gene match: 6. This chain's CDR3 is CASSLAGAGGHNEQFF. As DNA, the CDR3 is TGTGCCAGCAGCTTAGCTGGGGCGGGAGGCCACAATGAGCAGTTCTTC.

The CDR3 reads CASSILFRGDGYTF. The CDR3 DNA reads as TGTGCCAGCAGCATATTGTTCAGGGGAGATGGCTACACCTTC. This chain connects TRBV7-9 to TRBJ1-2; perhaps TRBD1 as D (6 bases). The CDR3 sequence is 14 residues long. V lost 5 bases to trimming and J lost 6 bases, with 16 bases between them. CDR1 SEHNR and CDR2 FQNEAQ come from the germline V gene (reference sequence).

J is TRBJ2-7 and V is TRBV2; D perhaps matches TRBD2 (7 bases). The CDR3 extends over 14 amino acids. The V gene's germline CDR1 is SNHLY and CDR2 FYNNEI. The V and J ends lost 4 bases and 2 bases respectively, with 12 bases between them. The DNA of the CDR3 is TGTGCCAGCAGTGGTGGGAGGGGGACCTACGAGCAGTACTTC. As protein: CASSGGRGTYEQYF.

This clone was counted once. A junction end diverges from the germline sequence, so it may reflect a read error. This chain joins TRBV28 and TRBJ2-7; D unclear. CDR3 length equals 11 residues. Germline CDR1 and CDR2: MDHEN and SYDVKM. The DNA of the CDR3 is TGTGTCAGCAGTACAACCAGGGAGCAGTACTTC. Amino acid sequence: CVSSTTREQYF.

This chain links TRBV19 with TRBJ2-1, with D unresolved. The length of the CDR3 is 17 residues. Germline V gives CDR1 LNHDA, CDR2 SQIVND (reference sequence). Trimming pared 1 base from V and 0 bases from J, leaving 13 bases between. The DNA of the CDR3 is TGTGCCAGTAGTATAGGCGGCCCGGCGAGCTCCTACAATGAGCAGTTCTTC. Amino acid sequence: CASSIGGPASSYNEQFF.

The chain joins TRBV19 to TRBJ2-1, with 7 positions matching TRBD2. Germline V CDR1 and CDR2: LNHDA, SQIVND (reference sequence). V was clipped by 2 bases and J by 0 bases; unmatched bases: 1. This CDR3 spans 15 amino acids. The CDR3 sequence: CASSIWGGSYNEQFF. The CDR3 region has the DNA TGTGCCAGTAGTATATGGGGGGGCTCCTACAATGAGCAGTTCTTC.

The J gene is TRBJ2-7, the V gene TRBV5-4, with 7 bases that match TRBD1. The CDR3 runs to 13 residues. V gave up 4 bases and J gave up 6 bases; unmatched junction bases: 7. Germline CDR1 and CDR2: SGHNT and YYREEE (reference sequence). The CDR3 coding sequence is TGTGCCAGCAGCCACGACAGGGTTCGCGAGCAGTACTTC. Protein: CASSHDRVREQYF.

This clone was detected only a few times. The V gene is TRBV7-8, the J gene TRBJ2-7; D gene ambiguous. The ends were cut back, 4 bases at V and 0 bases at J, with 4 bases in the middle. The CDR3 is 12 residues long. Germline loops: CDR1 SGHVS, CDR2 FQNEAQ. The CDR3 DNA sequence: TGTGCCAGCAGCTCGAGCTCCTACGAGCAGTACTTC. As protein: CASSSSSYEQYF.

The sample holds a few counts of this clone. The chain combines TRBV5-5 with TRBJ2-5; 10 positions match TRBD1. The V gene's germline CDR1 is SGHKS and CDR2 YYEKEE (reference sequence). The CDR3 runs 16 residues. Unmatched junction bases numbered 5, after V lost 2 bases and J lost 1 base. The CDR3 sequence is CASSFGTGALQETQYF. The CDR3 bases are TGTGCCAGCAGCTTTGGGACAGGGGCTCTCCAAGAGACCCAGTACTTC.

This clone was seen just once. V gene TRBV28 combines with J gene TRBJ1-1; TRBD1 aligns across 9 bases. Germline CDR1 is MDHEN and CDR2 is SYDVKM. Trimming cost V 8 bases and J 6 bases; bases outside gene matches: 10. The CDR3 contains 14 residues. The CDR3, as DNA: TGTGCCAGCGGATTACAGGGGGCGCGGGCTGAAGCTTTCTTT. It specifies CASGLQGARAEAFF. The variable domain in full, with the rest retrieved from reference TRBV28 and TRBJ1-1, is DVKVTQSSRYLVKRTGEKVFLECVQDMDHENMFWYRQDPGLGLRLIYFSYDVKMKEKGDIPEGYSVSREKKERFSLILESASTNQTSMYLCASGLQGARAEAFFGQGTRLTVV.

This chain's CDR3 is CASTPRDQGYHEQYF. Written as DNA, the CDR3 is TGTGCCAGCACTCCTAGAGATCAGGGTTACCACGAGCAGTACTTC. The chain has TRBV9 and TRBJ2-7; D might be TRBD1 (5 bases). The V gene's germline CDR1 is SGDLS and CDR2 YYNGEE. The CDR3 loop spans 15 amino acids. Trimming took off 6 bases at V and 5 bases at J, with 21 bases between the two ends.

This clone was found a few times. The chain joins TRBV11-2 to TRBJ1-1, with D unresolved. Trimming pared 3 bases from V and 1 base from J, leaving 6 bases between. Germline CDR1 SGHAT, CDR2 FQNNGV. There are 13 residues in the CDR3. The CDR3 here is CASSFAQNTEAFF. CDR3 DNA: TGTGCCAGCAGCTTTGCACAGAACACTGAAGCTTTCTTT.

CDR3 in DNA: TGCGCCAGCAGCTACCGACAGGACTACGAGCAGTACTTC. Its protein product is CASSYRQDYEQYF. The rearrangement uses TRBV4-1 and TRBJ2-7; D might be TRBD1 (6 bases). CDR3 length equals 13 residues. Per the germline V gene, CDR1 is MGHRA and CDR2 is YSYEKL. The V and J ends lost 5 bases and 3 bases respectively, with 11 bases between them.